The rows below give T cell receptor beta chains drawn from one sample of a study of blood T cell repertoires in COVID-19. The protocol was immunoSEQ multiplex PCR, while the TCRdb copy is restricted to in-frame clones and leaves out a portion. The repertoire has 150,000 or so clones, more than 65% of them found once; the top ten carry 18%. The sequencing input was PBMCs or T cells enriched from blood (not recorded which). The receptor set was obtained from a man aged 55 to 69 who had recovered from COVID-19. CDR3s include the opening cysteine and the closing phenylalanine or tryptophan. The order of the fields is J gene, clone size, D gene, V gene, CDR3 protein, CDR3 DNA. A D gene is named only where the DNA matches it firmly. For some rows the clone size is stated as once, few or many, or as a class when expanded; others skip it.

>TRBJ2-7|-|TRBD1|TRBV20-1
CSASGDRAYEQYF
TGCAGTGCCAGTGGGGACAGGGCCTACGAGCAGTACTTC
>TRBJ1-2|-|-|TRBV2
CASSDGANYGYTF
TGTGCCAGCAGTGATGGAGCTAACTATGGCTACACCTTC
>TRBJ2-1|-|-|TRBV7-8
CASSPRERYNEQFF
TGTGCCAGCAGCCCACGGGAGAGATACAATGAGCAGTTCTTC
>TRBJ2-5|-|-|TRBV24-1
CATSMEGETQYF
TGTGCCACCAGTATGGAGGGGGAGACCCAGTACTTC
>TRBJ1-1|few|-|TRBV19
CASSGGRGNTEAFF
TGTGCCAGTAGTGGCGGCAGGGGGAACACTGAAGCTTTCTTT
>TRBJ2-3|few|TRBD2|TRBV15
CATRLAGVDTQYF
TGTGCCACCAGACTAGCGGGGGTTGATACGCAGTATTTT
>TRBJ2-5|once|TRBD2|TRBV4-2
CASSQDGLAGGPKETQYF
TGTGCCAGCAGCCAAGACGGTCTAGCGGGGGGACCTAAAGAGACCCAGTACTTC
>TRBJ2-7|-|TRBD1|TRBV6-6
CASRPGTGFSYEQYF
TGTGCCAGCAGACCCGGGACAGGGTTTTCCTACGAGCAGTACTTC
>TRBJ2-7|-|TRBD1|TRBV5-1
CASSFLPGQGVEQYF
TGCGCCAGCAGCTTTCTACCGGGACAGGGGGTCGAGCAGTACTTC
>TRBJ2-7|-|-|TRBV4-2
CASSQGSGYEQYF
TGTGCCAGCAGCCAAGGGTCAGGCTACGAGCAGTACTTC
>TRBJ1-3|-|TRBD1|TRBV7-9
CASSLYPDRAGNTIYF
TGTGCCAGCAGCTTATACCCGGACAGGGCTGGAAACACCATATATTTT
>TRBJ2-7|-|TRBD2|TRBV11-2
CASSLDVSGRGGQQYF
TGTGCCAGCAGCTTAGATGTGAGCGGGAGGGGCGGGCAGCAGTACTTC
>TRBJ1-6|-|-|TRBV14
CASSSPISDYVIHF
TGTGCCAGCAGCAGCCCTATTTCCGACTACGTAATCCACTTT
>TRBJ2-5|-|-|TRBV20-1
CSANLETQYF
TGCAGTGCTAACTTAGAGACCCAGTACTTC
>TRBJ1-1|-|-|TRBV5-6
CASSFRGAPGTEAFF
TGTGCCAGCAGCTTCAGGGGCGCCCCCGGCACTGAAGCTTTCTTT
>TRBJ2-5|once|TRBD2|TRBV7-2
CASSTYWTSGSQYF
TGTGCCAGCAGCACCTACTGGACTAGCGGGAGTCAGTACTTC
>TRBJ1-3|-|-|TRBV18
CASSATGDSGNTIYF
TGTGCCAGCTCAGCGACAGGCGACTCTGGAAACACCATATATTTT
>TRBJ2-7|-|TRBD2|TRBV7-7
CASSRGGNYEQYF
TGTGCCAGCAGCCGGGGGGGGAACTACGAGCAGTACTTC
>TRBJ1-5|-|-|TRBV7-6
CASSLGAGVGQPQHF
TGTGCCAGCAGCTTAGGGGCGGGGGTCGGTCAGCCCCAGCATTTT
>TRBJ2-7|-|-|TRBV19
CASSISGFGSYEQYF
TGTGCCAGTAGTATAAGTGGGTTTGGGAGCTACGAGCAGTACTTC
>TRBJ2-1|-|TRBD2|TRBV13
CASNSGTSGRAAGNEQFF
TGTGCCAGCAACTCCGGGACTAGCGGGAGGGCCGCAGGGAATGAGCAGTTCTTC
>TRBJ2-2|-|-|TRBV7-8
CAGSFKVGGVTGELFF
TGTGCCGGCAGCTTTAAAGTTGGCGGGGTCACCGGGGAGCTGTTTTTT
>TRBJ1-3|-|TRBD1|TRBV5-5
CASSRIHRDRVLSGNTIYF
TGTGCCAGCAGCAGAATACACCGGGACAGGGTCCTCTCTGGAAACACCATATATTTT
>TRBJ2-1|-|-|TRBV3-1/TRBV3-2
CASSQDPGADNEQFF
TGTGCCAGCAGCCAGGACCCAGGGGCTGACAATGAGCAGTTCTTC
>TRBJ1-1|-|TRBD1|TRBV2
CASSQAGTGVTEAFF
TGTGCCAGCAGTCAAGCCGGGACAGGGGTTACTGAAGCTTTCTTT
>TRBJ2-1|-|TRBD1|TRBV7-3
CASSLATGGRFNEQFF
TGTGCCAGCAGCTTGGCGACAGGGGGGAGGTTCAATGAGCAGTTCTTC
>TRBJ2-5|-|-|TRBV27
CASSQQETQYF
TGTGCCAGCAGTCAACAAGAGACCCAGTACTTC
>TRBJ1-1|-|-|TRBV19
CASSLTGSDTEAFF
TGTGCCAGTAGTCTCACAGGGAGCGACACTGAAGCTTTCTTT
>TRBJ1-5|-|-|TRBV28
CASSLRFQPQHF
TGTGCCAGCAGTTTACGTTTTCAGCCCCAGCATTTT
>TRBJ2-5|-|TRBD1|TRBV7-7
CASSRRQGGETQYF
TGTGCTAGCAGCCGCCGACAGGGTGGAGAGACCCAGTACTTC
>TRBJ2-7|-|-|TRBV12-3/TRBV12-4
CASSLLSYEQYF
TGTGCCAGCAGTCTCCTCTCCTACGAGCAGTACTTC
>TRBJ1-5|few|-|TRBV6-5
CASRYGAGNNQPQHF
TGTGCCAGCAGATATGGGGCAGGGAACAATCAGCCCCAGCATTTT
>TRBJ2-3|once|TRBD2|TRBV27
CASSFKLAGGADTQYF
TGTGCCAGCAGTTTCAAACTAGCGGGAGGCGCAGATACGCAGTATTTT
>TRBJ1-2|-|-|TRBV7-9
CASSLDGRAEGGYTF
TGTGCCAGCAGCTTAGACGGTCGGGCTGAGGGCGGCTACACCTTC
>TRBJ2-7|once|-|TRBV27
CASSRGPYEQYF
TGTGCCAGCAGCCGTGGGCCCTACGAGCAGTACTTC
>TRBJ1-1|-|-|TRBV19
CASSTTRDTTEAFF
TGTGCCAGTAGTACTACCCGGGACACCACTGAAGCTTTCTTT
>TRBJ2-7|-|TRBD1|TRBV19
CASSARQGSPSYEQYF
TGTGCCAGTAGTGCCCGACAGGGGTCCCCTTCCTACGAGCAGTACTTC
>TRBJ2-2|-|TRBD1|TRBV27
CASRLTGLTGGELFF
TGTGCCAGCAGGTTGACAGGGCTGACTGGCGGGGAGCTGTTTTTT
>TRBJ2-1|-|-|TRBV27
CASSPVEGARNEQFF
TGTGCCAGCAGTCCCGTGGAGGGGGCGAGGAATGAGCAGTTCTTC
>TRBJ2-1|once|TRBD1|TRBV5-4
CASSLQGAAYNEQFF
TGTGCCAGCAGCCTCCAGGGGGCGGCCTACAATGAGCAGTTCTTC